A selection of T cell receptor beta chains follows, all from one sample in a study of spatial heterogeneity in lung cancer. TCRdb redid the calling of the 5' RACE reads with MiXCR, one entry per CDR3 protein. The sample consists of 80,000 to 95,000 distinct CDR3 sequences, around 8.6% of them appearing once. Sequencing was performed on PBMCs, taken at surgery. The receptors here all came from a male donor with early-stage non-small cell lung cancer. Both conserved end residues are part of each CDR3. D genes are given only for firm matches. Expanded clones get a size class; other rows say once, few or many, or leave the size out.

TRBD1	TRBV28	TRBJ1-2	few	CASSFRDRSIYGYTF	TGTGCCAGCAGTTTTCGGGACAGGAGCATCTATGGCTACACCTTC
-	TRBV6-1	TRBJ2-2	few	CASKRFTGELFF	TGTGCCAGCAAGCGATTCACCGGGGAGCTGTTTTTT
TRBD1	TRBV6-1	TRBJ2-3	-	CASNYAGTGPTDTQYF	TGTGCCAGCAACTACGCCGGGACAGGGCCGACAGATACGCAGTATTTT
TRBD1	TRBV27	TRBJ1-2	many	CASSFQQGAGYGYTF	TGTGCCAGCAGTTTTCAACAGGGGGCGGGCTATGGCTACACCTTC
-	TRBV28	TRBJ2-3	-	CASRATGVGTDTQYF	TGTGCCAGCAGGGCCACAGGCGTTGGCACAGATACGCAGTATTTT
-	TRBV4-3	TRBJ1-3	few	CASSQDVGSSGNTIYF	TGCGCCAGCAGCCAAGATGTGGGGTCGTCTGGAAACACCATATATTTT
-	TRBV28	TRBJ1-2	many	CASSLLLGFGYTF	TGTGCCAGCAGTTTGTTGCTGGGGTTTGGCTACACCTTC
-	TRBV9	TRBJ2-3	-	CASSVEEGRNTQYF	TGTGCCAGCAGCGTAGAAGAGGGCAGAAATACGCAGTATTTT
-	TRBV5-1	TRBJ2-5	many	CASSLQDLGTQYF	TGCGCCAGCAGCTTACAGGATCTTGGGACCCAGTACTTC
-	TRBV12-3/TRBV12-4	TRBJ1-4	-	CASSLEDEKLFF	TGTGCCAGCAGCTTGGAGGACGAAAAACTGTTTTTT
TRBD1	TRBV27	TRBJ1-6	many	CASSSIGTGAGNSPLHF	TGTGCCAGCAGTTCAATCGGGACAGGGGCGGGTAATTCACCCCTCCACTTT
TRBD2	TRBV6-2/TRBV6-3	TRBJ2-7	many	CASRGLAGGYEQYF	TGTGCCAGCAGAGGACTAGCGGGGGGTTACGAGCAGTACTTC
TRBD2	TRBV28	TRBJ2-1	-	CASSLRLAGLEQFF	TGTGCCAGCAGTTTGAGGCTAGCGGGACTTGAGCAGTTCTTC
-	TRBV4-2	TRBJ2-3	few	CASSPNGGPITDTQYF	TGTGCCAGCAGCCCTAACGGGGGGCCCATCACAGATACGCAGTATTTT
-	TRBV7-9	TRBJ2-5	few	CASSPEGKTQYF	TGTGCCAGCAGCCCAGAGGGGAAGACCCAGTACTTC
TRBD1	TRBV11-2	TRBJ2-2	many	CASSWDRLNTGELFF	TGTGCCAGCAGCTGGGACAGACTCAACACCGGGGAGCTGTTTTTT
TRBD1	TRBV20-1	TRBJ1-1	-	CSAGDRGRFDTEAFF	TGCAGTGCGGGTGACAGGGGGCGTTTCGACACTGAAGCTTTCTTT
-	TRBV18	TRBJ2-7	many	CASSPSSYEQYF	TGTGCCAGCAGCCCCAGCTCCTACGAGCAGTACTTC
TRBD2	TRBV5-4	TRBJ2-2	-	CASSLRATSGANTGELFF	TGTGCCAGCAGCTTGAGGGCTACTAGCGGGGCGAACACCGGGGAGCTGTTTTTT
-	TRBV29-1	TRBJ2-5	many	CSVGGSGKETQYF	TGCAGCGTTGGAGGTTCGGGTAAAGAGACCCAGTACTTC
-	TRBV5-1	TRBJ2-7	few	CASSLVSGVGEQYF	TGCGCCAGCAGCTTGGTCTCAGGAGTTGGCGAGCAGTACTTC
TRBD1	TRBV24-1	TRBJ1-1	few	CATSDAQGAEAFF	TGTGCCACCAGTGACGCTCAGGGGGCTGAAGCTTTCTTT
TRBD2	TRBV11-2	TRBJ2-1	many	CASSSRLSGGANEQFF	TGTGCCAGCAGCTCCCGACTGAGCGGGGGGGCCAATGAGCAGTTCTTC
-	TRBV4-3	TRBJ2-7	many	CASSQAYRAYEQYF	TGCGCCAGCAGCCAAGCCTACAGGGCCTACGAGCAGTACTTC
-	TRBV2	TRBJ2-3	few	CASRPGTLDTQYF	TGTGCCAGCAGGCCAGGGACCCTAGATACGCAGTATTTT
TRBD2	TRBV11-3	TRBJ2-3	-	CASSSSPGTSGYTDTQYF	TGTGCCAGCAGCTCTAGCCCCGGGACTAGCGGCTACACAGATACGCAGTATTTT
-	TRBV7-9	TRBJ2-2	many	CASSLYGSGTGELFF	TGTGCCAGCAGCTTGTACGGGAGTGGCACCGGGGAGCTGTTTTTT
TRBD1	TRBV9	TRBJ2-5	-	CASSVGQGGQETQYF	TGTGCCAGCAGCGTAGGACAGGGGGGTCAAGAGACCCAGTACTTC
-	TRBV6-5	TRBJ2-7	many	CASSYEQGGAEQYF	TGTGCCAGCAGTTACGAACAGGGAGGGGCCGAGCAGTACTTC
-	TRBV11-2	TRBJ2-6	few	CASSQRDTGANVLTF	TGTGCCAGCAGCCAGAGGGATACTGGGGCCAACGTCCTGACTTTC
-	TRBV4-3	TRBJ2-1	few	CASSQDLGTPYNEQFF	TGCGCCAGCAGCCAAGACCTGGGGACTCCCTACAATGAGCAGTTCTTC
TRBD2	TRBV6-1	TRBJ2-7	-	CASSVGTSELYEQYF	TGTGCCAGCAGTGTCGGGACTAGCGAGCTCTACGAGCAGTACTTC
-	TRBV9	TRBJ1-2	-	CASSVDPRPHGYTF	TGTGCCAGCAGCGTAGACCCCAGGCCCCATGGCTACACCTTC
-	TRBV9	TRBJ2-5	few	CASSVGGQETQYF	TGTGCCAGCAGCGTAGGAGGGCAAGAGACCCAGTACTTC
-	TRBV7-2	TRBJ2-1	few	CASSRLFPVSEQFF	TGTGCCAGCAGCCGGCTCTTCCCAGTCAGTGAGCAGTTCTTC
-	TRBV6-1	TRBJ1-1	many	CASSKEDSGLGTEAFF	TGTGCCAGCAGCAAGGAGGACAGTGGATTGGGGACTGAAGCTTTCTTT
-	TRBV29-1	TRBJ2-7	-	CSVERVLGGEQYF	TGCAGCGTTGAAAGGGTTTTGGGAGGCGAGCAGTACTTC
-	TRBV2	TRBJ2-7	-	CASKDRTASYEQYF	TGTGCCAGCAAGGATAGGACAGCATCCTACGAGCAGTACTTC
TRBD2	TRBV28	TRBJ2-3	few	CASSTSIAGGGTDTQYF	TGTGCCAGCAGCACGTCGATAGCGGGAGGGGGCACAGATACGCAGTATTTT
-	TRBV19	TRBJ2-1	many	CASSIVRGEQFF	TGTGCCAGTAGTATAGTCCGAGGTGAGCAGTTCTTC
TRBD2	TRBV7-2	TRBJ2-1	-	CASSGRGSYNEQFF	TGTGCCAGTAGCGGGAGAGGATCCTACAATGAGCAGTTCTTC
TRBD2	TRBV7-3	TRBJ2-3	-	CASCPGTSGDTQYF	TGTGCCAGCTGCCCCGGGACTAGCGGGGATACGCAGTATTTT
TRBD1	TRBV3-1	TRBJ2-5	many	CASSHRGTGIQETQYF	TGTGCCAGCAGCCACCGCGGGACAGGGATCCAAGAGACCCAGTACTTC
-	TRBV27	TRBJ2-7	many	CASSLGGRSYEQYF	TGTGCCAGCAGTTTAGGTGGGCGGTCTTACGAGCAGTACTTC
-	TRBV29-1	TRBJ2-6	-	CSVEVSGANVLTF	TGCAGCGTTGAGGTTTCTGGGGCCAACGTCCTGACTTTC
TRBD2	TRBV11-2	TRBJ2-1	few	CASSLIRSGRGEQFF	TGTGCCAGCAGCTTAATAAGGAGCGGGAGAGGGGAGCAGTTCTTC
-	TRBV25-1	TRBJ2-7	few	CASSTLDYEQYF	TGTGCCAGCAGTACTCTGGACTACGAGCAGTACTTC
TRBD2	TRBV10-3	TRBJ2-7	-	CAISGGLEGNEQYF	TGTGCCATCAGCGGGGGGTTGGAGGGAAACGAGCAGTACTTC
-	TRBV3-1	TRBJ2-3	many	CASSLSTLRDNPQYF	TGTGCCAGCAGCCTCTCTACCTTACGGGACAACCCGCAGTATTTT
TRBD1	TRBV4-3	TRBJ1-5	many	CASSQGTGTGNQPQHF	TGCGCCAGCAGCCAAGGGACCGGGACAGGGAATCAGCCCCAGCATTTT
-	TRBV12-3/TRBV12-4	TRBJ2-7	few	CASSYQLGHEQYF	TGTGCCAGCAGCTACCAATTGGGACACGAGCAGTACTTC
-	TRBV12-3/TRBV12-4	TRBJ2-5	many	CASSVHRDTQETQYF	TGTGCCAGCTCAGTTCATCGGGACACCCAAGAGACCCAGTACTTC
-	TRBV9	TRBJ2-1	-	CASSVGAHSSYNEQFF	TGTGCCAGCAGCGTAGGAGCCCACAGCTCCTACAATGAGCAGTTCTTC
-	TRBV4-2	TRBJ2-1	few	CASSQDPTYNEQFF	TGTGCCAGCAGCCAAGACCCCACCTACAATGAGCAGTTCTTC
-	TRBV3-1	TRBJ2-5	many	CASSQGAGTETQYF	TGTGCCAGCAGCCAAGGCGCGGGTACGGAGACCCAGTACTTC